This TCR beta chain was obtained from a study of T cell changes during pregnancy in multiple sclerosis. The CDR3 is 15 amino acids. V gave up 2 bases and J gave up 8 bases; unmatched junction bases: 8. The V gene's germline CDR1 is SGHTA and CDR2 FQGTGA. Data came from immunoSEQ multiplex PCR; TCRdb stores just in-frame clones and leaves some out. Of fewer than 70,000 clones listed, 92% are singletons. The gene calls are TRBV7-3 and TRBJ2-1; TRBD2 aligns across 8 bases. Sequencing was performed on peripheral blood, taken in the second trimester of pregnancy. The clonotype originates from a female donor in good health, enrolled as a control in a pregnancy study. DNA for the CDR3: TGTGCCAGCAGCTTAGGAGCGGGAGTTATCGATGAGCAGTTCTTC. Residues: CASSLGAGVIDEQFF.